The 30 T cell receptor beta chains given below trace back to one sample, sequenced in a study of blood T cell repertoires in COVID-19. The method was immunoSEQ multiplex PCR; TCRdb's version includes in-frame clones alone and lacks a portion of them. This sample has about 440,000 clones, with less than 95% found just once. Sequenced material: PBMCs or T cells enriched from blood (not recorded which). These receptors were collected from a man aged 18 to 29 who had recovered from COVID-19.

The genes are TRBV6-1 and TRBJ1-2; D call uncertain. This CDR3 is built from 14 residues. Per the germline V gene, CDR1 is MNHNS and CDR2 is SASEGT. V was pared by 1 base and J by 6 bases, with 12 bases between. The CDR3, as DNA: TGTGCCAGCAGTGAAGTTGGTGGAGGGCATGGCTACACCTTC. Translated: CASSEVGGGHGYTF.

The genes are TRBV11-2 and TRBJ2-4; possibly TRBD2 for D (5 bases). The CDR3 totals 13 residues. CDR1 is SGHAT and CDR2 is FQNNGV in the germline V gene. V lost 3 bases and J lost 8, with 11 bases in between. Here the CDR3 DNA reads TGTGCCAGCAGCTTCGTCGGGGTCGACATTCAGTACTTC. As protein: CASSFVGVDIQYF.

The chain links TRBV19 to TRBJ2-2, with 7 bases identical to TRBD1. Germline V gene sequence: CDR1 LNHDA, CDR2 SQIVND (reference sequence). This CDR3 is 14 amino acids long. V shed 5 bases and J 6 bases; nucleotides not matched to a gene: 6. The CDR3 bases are TGTGCCAGTAGTTTTACAGGGGTTGCCGGGGAGCTGTTTTTT. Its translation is CASSFTGVAGELFF. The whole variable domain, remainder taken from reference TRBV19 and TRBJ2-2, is DGGITQSPKYLFRKEGQNVTLSCEQNLNHDAMYWYRQDPGQGLRLIYYSQIVNDFQKGDIAEGYSVSREKKESFPLTVTSAQKNPTAFYLCASSFTGVAGELFFGEGSRLTVL.

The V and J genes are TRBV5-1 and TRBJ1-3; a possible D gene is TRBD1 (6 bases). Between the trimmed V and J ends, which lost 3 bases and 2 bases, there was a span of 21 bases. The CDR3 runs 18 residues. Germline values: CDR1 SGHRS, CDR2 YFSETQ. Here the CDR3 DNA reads TGCGCCAGCAGCTCGGCGGGGGGGGCGCGTAGTACTGGAAACACCATATATTTT. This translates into CASSSAGGARSTGNTIYF.

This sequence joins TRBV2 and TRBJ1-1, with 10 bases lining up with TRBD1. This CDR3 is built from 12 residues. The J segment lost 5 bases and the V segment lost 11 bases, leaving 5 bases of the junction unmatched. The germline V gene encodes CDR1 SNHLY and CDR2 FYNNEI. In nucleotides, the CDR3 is TGTGCCGGCGACAGGGGGCTTACTGAAGCTTTCTTT. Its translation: CAGDRGLTEAFF.

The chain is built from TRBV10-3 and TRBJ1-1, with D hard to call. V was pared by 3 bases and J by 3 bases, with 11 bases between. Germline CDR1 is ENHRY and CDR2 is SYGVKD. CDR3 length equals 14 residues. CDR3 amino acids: CAISERRGDTEAFF. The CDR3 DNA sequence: TGTGCCATCAGTGAAAGGCGAGGTGACACTGAAGCTTTCTTT.

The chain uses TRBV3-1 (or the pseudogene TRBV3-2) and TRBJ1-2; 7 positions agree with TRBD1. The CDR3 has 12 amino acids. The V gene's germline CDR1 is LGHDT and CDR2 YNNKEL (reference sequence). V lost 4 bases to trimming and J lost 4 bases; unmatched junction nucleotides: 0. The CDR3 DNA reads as TGTGCCAGCAGCCGGACAGGCTATGGCTACACCTTC. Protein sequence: CASSRTGYGYTF.

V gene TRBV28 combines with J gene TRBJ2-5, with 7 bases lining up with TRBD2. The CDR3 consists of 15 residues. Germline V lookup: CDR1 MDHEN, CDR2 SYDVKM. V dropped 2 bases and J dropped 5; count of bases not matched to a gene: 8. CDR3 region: CASSLGRGRGETQYF. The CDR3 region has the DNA TGTGCCAGCAGTTTAGGGAGGGGTCGGGGGGAGACCCAGTACTTC. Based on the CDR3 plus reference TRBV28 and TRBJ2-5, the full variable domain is DVKVTQSSRYLVKRTGEKVFLECVQDMDHENMFWYRQDPGLGLRLIYFSYDVKMKEKGDIPEGYSVSREKKERFSLILESASTNQTSMYLCASSLGRGRGETQYFGPGTRLLVL.

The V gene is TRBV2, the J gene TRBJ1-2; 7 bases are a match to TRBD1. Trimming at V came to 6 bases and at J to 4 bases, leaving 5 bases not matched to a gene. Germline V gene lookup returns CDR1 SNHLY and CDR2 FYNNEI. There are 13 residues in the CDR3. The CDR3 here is CASSRQGAYGYTF. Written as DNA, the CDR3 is TGTGCCAGCAGCCGACAGGGTGCCTATGGCTACACCTTC.

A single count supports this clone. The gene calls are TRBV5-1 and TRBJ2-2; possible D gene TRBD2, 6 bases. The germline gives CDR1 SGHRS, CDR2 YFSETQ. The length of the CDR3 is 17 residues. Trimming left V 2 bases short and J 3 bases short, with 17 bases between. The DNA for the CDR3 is TGCGCCAGCAGCTTCCCCCCTGGTGGGGAGGACACCGGGGAGCTGTTTTTT. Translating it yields CASSFPPGGEDTGELFF.

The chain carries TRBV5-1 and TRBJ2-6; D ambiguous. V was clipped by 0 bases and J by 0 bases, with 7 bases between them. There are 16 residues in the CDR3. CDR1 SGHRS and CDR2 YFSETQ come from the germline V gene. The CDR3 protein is CASSLAGASGANVLTF. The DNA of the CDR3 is TGCGCCAGCAGCTTGGCAGGCGCCTCTGGGGCCAACGTCCTGACTTTC.

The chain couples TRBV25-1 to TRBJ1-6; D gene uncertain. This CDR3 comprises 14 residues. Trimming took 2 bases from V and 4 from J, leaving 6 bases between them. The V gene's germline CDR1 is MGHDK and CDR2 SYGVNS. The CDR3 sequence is CASSEREYNSPLHF. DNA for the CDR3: TGTGCCAGCAGTGAACGCGAGTATAATTCACCCCTCCACTTT.

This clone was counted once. The CDR3 is CASSLSDTGELFF. CDR3 sequence (DNA): TGTGCCAGCAGTTTATCGGACACCGGGGAGCTGTTTTTT. V is TRBV12-3 or TRBV12-4 and J is TRBJ2-2; D unresolved. The V and J ends lost 2 bases and 3 bases respectively, with 4 bases between them. The CDR3 extends over 13 amino acids.

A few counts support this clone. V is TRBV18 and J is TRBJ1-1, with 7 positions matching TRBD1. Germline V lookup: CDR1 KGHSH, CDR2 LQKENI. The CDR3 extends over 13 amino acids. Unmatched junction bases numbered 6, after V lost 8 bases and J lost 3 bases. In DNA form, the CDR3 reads TGTGCCAGCAGGACAGGTCTTGACACTGAAGCTTTCTTT. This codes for CASRTGLDTEAFF.

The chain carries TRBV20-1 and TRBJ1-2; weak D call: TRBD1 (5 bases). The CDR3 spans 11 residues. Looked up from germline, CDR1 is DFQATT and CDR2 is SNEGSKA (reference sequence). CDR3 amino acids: CSASTVYGYTF. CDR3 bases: TGCAGCGCCTCGACAGTCTATGGCTACACCTTC.

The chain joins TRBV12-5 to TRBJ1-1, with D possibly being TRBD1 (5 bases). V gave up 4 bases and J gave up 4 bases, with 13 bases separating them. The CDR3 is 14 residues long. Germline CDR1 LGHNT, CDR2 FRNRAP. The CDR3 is CASGSGFSGTEAFF. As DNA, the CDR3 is TGTGCTAGTGGTTCAGGGTTTTCGGGCACTGAAGCTTTCTTT.

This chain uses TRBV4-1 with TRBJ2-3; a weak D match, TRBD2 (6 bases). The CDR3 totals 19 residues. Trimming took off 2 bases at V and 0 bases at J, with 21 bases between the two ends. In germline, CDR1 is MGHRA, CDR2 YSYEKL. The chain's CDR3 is CASSQTVGRRGPSTDTQYF. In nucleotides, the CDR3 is TGCGCCAGCAGCCAAACGGTGGGGCGGCGGGGACCTAGCACAGATACGCAGTATTTT.

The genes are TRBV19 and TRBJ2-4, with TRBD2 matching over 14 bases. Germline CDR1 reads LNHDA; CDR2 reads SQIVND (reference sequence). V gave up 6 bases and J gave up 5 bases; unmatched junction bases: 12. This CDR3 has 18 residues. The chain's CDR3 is CASRGPSGLAGVQNIQYF. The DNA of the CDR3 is TGTGCCAGTAGAGGGCCGTCGGGACTAGCGGGAGTCCAAAACATTCAGTACTTC.

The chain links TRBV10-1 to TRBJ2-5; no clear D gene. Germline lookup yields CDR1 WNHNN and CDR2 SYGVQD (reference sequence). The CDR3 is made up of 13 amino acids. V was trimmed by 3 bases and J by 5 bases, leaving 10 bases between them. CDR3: CASSDPGWETQYF. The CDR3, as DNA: TGCGCCAGCAGTGATCCGGGTTGGGAGACCCAGTACTTC.

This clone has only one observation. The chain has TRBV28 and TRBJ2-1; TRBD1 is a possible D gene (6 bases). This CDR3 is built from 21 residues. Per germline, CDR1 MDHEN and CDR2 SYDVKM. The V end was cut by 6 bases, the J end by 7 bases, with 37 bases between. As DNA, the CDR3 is TGTGCCAGCAGCCAAAGACGGACAGTCCCGAGGGAGACGGGAAGTAAGAATGAGCAGTTCTTC. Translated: CASSQRRTVPRETGSKNEQFF. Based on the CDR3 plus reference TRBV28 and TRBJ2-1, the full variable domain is DVKVTQSSRYLVKRTGEKVFLECVQDMDHENMFWYRQDPGLGLRLIYFSYDVKMKEKGDIPEGYSVSREKKERFSLILESASTNQTSMYLCASSQRRTVPRETGSKNEQFFGPGTRLTVL.

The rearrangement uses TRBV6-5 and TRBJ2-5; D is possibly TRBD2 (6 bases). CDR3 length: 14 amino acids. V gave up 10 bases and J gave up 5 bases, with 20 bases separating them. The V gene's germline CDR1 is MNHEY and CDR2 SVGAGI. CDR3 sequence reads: CATRPAGGSETQYF. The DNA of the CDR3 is TGTGCCACCCGCCCCGCCGGGGGATCGGAGACCCAGTACTTC.

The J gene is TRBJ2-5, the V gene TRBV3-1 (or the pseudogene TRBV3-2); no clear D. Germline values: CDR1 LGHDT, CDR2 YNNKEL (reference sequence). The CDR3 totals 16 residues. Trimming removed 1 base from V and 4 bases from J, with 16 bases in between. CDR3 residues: CASSQVARGRRETQYF. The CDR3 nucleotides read TGTGCCAGCAGCCAAGTGGCTAGAGGCCGCAGAGAGACCCAGTACTTC.

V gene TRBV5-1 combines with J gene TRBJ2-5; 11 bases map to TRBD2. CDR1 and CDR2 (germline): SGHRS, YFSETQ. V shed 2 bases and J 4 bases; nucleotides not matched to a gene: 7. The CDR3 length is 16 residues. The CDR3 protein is CASSFALAGGAETQYF. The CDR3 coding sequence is TGCGCCAGCAGCTTTGCCCTAGCGGGAGGAGCAGAGACCCAGTACTTC.

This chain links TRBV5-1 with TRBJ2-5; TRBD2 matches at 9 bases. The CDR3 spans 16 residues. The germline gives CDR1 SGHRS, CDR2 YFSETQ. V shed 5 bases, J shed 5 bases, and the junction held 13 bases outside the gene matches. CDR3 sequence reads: CASRVNSGSSGETQYF. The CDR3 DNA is TGCGCCAGCAGAGTTAATAGCGGGAGTAGCGGTGAGACCCAGTACTTC.

CDR3 residues: CASSARQGSSGNTIYF. CDR3 sequence (DNA): TGTGCCAGCAGCGCCAGACAGGGGAGCTCTGGAAACACCATATATTTT. This rearrangement joins TRBV5-4 to TRBJ1-3; 8 bases line up with TRBD1. CDR1 and CDR2 (germline): SGHNT, YYREEE (reference sequence). The CDR3 runs 16 residues. V dropped 4 bases and J dropped 0; count of bases not matched to a gene: 6.

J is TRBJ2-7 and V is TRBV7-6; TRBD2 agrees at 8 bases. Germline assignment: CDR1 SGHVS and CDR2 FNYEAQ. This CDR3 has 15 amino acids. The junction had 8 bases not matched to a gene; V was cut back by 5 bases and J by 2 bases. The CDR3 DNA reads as TGTGCCAGCAGCCCTACTAGCGGAGGGACCTACGAGCAGTACTTC. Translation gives CASSPTSGGTYEQYF.

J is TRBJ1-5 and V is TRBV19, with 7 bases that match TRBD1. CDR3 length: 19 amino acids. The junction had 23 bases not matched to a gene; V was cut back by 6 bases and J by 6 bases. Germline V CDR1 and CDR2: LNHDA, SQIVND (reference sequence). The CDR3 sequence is CASRPPEGAPGLGSQPQHF. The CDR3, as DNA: TGTGCCAGTAGACCCCCGGAGGGGGCGCCGGGCCTTGGTAGTCAGCCCCAGCATTTT.

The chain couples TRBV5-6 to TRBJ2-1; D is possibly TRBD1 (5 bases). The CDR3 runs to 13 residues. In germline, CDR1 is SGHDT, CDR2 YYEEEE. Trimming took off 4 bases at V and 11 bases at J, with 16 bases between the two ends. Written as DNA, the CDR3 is TGTGCCAGCAGCGTACCTAGGGGCACACAGCAGTTCTTC. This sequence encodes CASSVPRGTQQFF.

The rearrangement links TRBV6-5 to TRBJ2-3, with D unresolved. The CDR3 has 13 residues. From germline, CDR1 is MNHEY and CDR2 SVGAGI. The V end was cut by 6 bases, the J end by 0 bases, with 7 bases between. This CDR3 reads CASSRTSTDTQYF. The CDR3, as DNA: TGTGCCAGCAGCCGTACTAGCACAGATACGCAGTATTTT.

The CDR3 reads CASSQETSGTANYGYTF. The CDR3 DNA is TGTGCCAGCAGCCAAGAGACCTCCGGGACAGCTAACTATGGCTACACCTTC. The chain uses TRBV3-1 (or the pseudogene TRBV3-2) and TRBJ1-2; 7 nucleotides line up with TRBD1. This CDR3 is built from 17 residues. CDR1 and CDR2 from the germline V gene are LGHDT and YNNKEL (reference sequence). V was clipped by 0 bases and J by 0 bases; unmatched bases: 7.